Listed here are 18 T cell receptor beta chains from one sample, sequenced in a study of blood T cell repertoires in COVID-19. Some clones are missing from TCRdb's copy, which holds only in-frame ones; the method was immunoSEQ multiplex PCR. The sample consists of about 270,000 clones, under 90% of them appearing once. Sequenced sample: peripheral blood. The receptors come from a young woman with acute or convalescent COVID-19.

The chain carries TRBV27 and TRBJ2-1, with D possibly matching TRBD2 (5 bases). Germline V gene sequence: CDR1 MNHEY, CDR2 SMNVEV (reference sequence). V lost 3 bases, J lost 0 bases, and 9 bases lay in between. The CDR3 runs to 15 residues. CDR3 DNA sequence: TGTGCCAGCAGTTTCGGGGTTAGCTCCTACAATGAGCAGTTCTTC. It yields the protein CASSFGVSSYNEQFF.

V is TRBV18 and J is TRBJ2-1; D is unclear. Trimming shortened V by 3 bases and J by 7 bases, and 16 bases separated the two germline ends. This CDR3 is built from 15 residues. Germline CDR1 is KGHSH and CDR2 is LQKENI. The CDR3: CASSPESPSYNEQFF. For the CDR3, the DNA is TGTGCCAGCTCACCGGAGTCCCCTAGTTATAATGAGCAGTTCTTC. Looking up the rest from reference TRBV18 and TRBJ2-1 gives the full variable domain: NAGVMQNPRHLVRRRGQEARLRCSPMKGHSHVYWYRQLPEEGLKFMVYLQKENIIDESGMPKERFSAEFPKEGPSILRIQQVVRGDSAAYFCASSPESPSYNEQFFGPGTRLTVL.

The sample holds a few counts of this clone. The rearrangement joins TRBV5-1 to TRBJ2-5, with 11 positions matching TRBD2. The V gene end was trimmed by 4 bases and the J gene end by 1 base; junction bases not matched to a gene: 9. This CDR3 has 17 amino acids. Germline values: CDR1 SGHRS, CDR2 YFSETQ. The CDR3 is CASSTHGLAGLQETQYF. CDR3 sequence (DNA): TGCGCCAGCAGCACCCACGGACTAGCGGGTCTCCAAGAGACCCAGTACTTC.

J is TRBJ1-1 and V is TRBV12-3 or TRBV12-4; 7 bases map to TRBD1. This CDR3 has 12 amino acids. The V segment lost 6 bases and the J segment 13 bases; nucleotides outside the gene matches: 11. CDR3 bases: TGTGCCAGCAGAGCCCCCGGGACAGAGGTTTTCTTT. This translates into CASRAPGTEVFF.

This clone was seen a handful of times. The chain is built from TRBV9 and TRBJ1-3, with D possibly TRBD1 on 5 matching bases. Germline CDR1 and CDR2: SGDLS and YYNGEE. The CDR3 has 15 amino acids. V dropped 0 bases and J dropped 2 bases, with 9 bases sitting between them. The CDR3 here is CASSVDAGPGNTIYF. As DNA, the CDR3 is TGTGCCAGCAGCGTAGATGCGGGGCCTGGAAACACCATATATTTT.

This sequence joins TRBV2 and TRBJ2-1, with a tentative D call TRBD1 (6 bases). From germline, CDR1 is SNHLY and CDR2 FYNNEI. CDR3 size: 18 residues. Trimming shortened V by 0 bases and J by 0 bases, and 15 bases separated the two germline ends. The CDR3 spells CASSEAYTRGSSYNEQFF. The CDR3 DNA is TGTGCCAGCAGTGAAGCATATACGAGGGGGAGCTCCTACAATGAGCAGTTCTTC.

This sequence joins TRBV28 and TRBJ1-2; 8 nucleotides line up with TRBD1. This CDR3 spans 16 amino acids. V lost 4 bases to trimming and J lost 3 bases; unmatched junction nucleotides: 10. Germline-derived CDR1 and CDR2 are MDHEN and SYDVKM. CDR3 amino acids: CASSSPLGQGDYGYTF. The CDR3 DNA sequence: TGTGCCAGCAGTTCCCCACTCGGACAGGGCGACTATGGCTACACCTTC.

Points on this clone: It is likely a read error, because the conserved phenylalanine at the end of the CDR3 is missing. Because the CDR3's place on the DNA is in doubt, the DNA is left out and the CDR3 is given as listed by TCRdb. The V and J genes are TRBV19 and TRBJ2-7; TRBD2, the D gene given by the table, was not confirmed from the DNA. Germline-derived CDR1 and CDR2 are LNHDA and SQIVND (reference sequence). The CDR3 length is 13 residues, termini included. The CDR3 region is CASSLRRDRSHSL.

The chain carries TRBV7-9 and TRBJ2-1, with 11 bases matching TRBD2. Unmatched junction bases numbered 4, after V lost 0 bases and J lost 3 bases. The V gene's germline CDR1 is SEHNR and CDR2 FQNEAQ (reference sequence). This CDR3 spans 17 amino acids. The CDR3, as DNA: TGTGCCAGCAGCTTAGCGACTAGCGGGACCTACTACAATGAGCAGTTCTTC. It translates to CASSLATSGTYYNEQFF.

The chain uses TRBV10-2 and TRBJ2-7; 11 nucleotides agree with TRBD2. Per germline, CDR1 WSHSY and CDR2 SAAADI. V was pared by 6 bases and J by 4 bases, with 8 bases of the junction left unmatched. This CDR3 region has 15 residues. CDR3 sequence: CASRDSLAGGYEQYF. As DNA, the CDR3 is TGCGCCAGCAGGGATTCCTTAGCGGGAGGGTACGAGCAGTACTTC.

The chain combines TRBV6-2 or TRBV6-3 with TRBJ1-3; possible D gene TRBD1, 6 bases. V lost 0 bases to trimming and J lost 2 bases, with 8 bases between them. Germline V gene data show CDR1 as MNHEY and CDR2 as SVGEGT. The CDR3 sequence is 15 residues long. The DNA of the CDR3 is TGTGCCAGCAGTTACTCGGCAGGGGCTGGAAACACCATATATTTT. It yields the protein CASSYSAGAGNTIYF.

This clone was found many times. The chain uses TRBV6-4 and TRBJ2-2, with unresolved D. Germline CDR1 reads MRHNA; CDR2 reads SNTAGT. Trimming removed 4 bases at V and 0 bases at J, with 3 bases between. The CDR3 loop spans 13 amino acids. CDR3 DNA: TGTGCCAGCAGTGCAGCGAACACCGGGGAGCTGTTTTTT. This gives the protein CASSAANTGELFF.

In nucleotides, the CDR3 is TGTGCCAGTAGTATTGTCGGTCAGCCCCAGCATTTT. It encodes CASSIVGQPQHF. The gene calls are TRBV19 and TRBJ1-5, with no clear D. CDR3 size: 12 residues. V dropped 3 bases and J dropped 6 bases, with 6 bases sitting between them. Germline V gives CDR1 LNHDA, CDR2 SQIVND (reference sequence).

J is TRBJ1-4 and V is TRBV5-8; 9 positions agree with TRBD1. Unmatched junction bases numbered 9, after V lost 4 bases and J lost 8 bases. Germline CDR1 and CDR2: SGHTS and YDEGEE. There are 15 residues in the CDR3. CDR3 region: CASSRADRGYEKLFF. The DNA for the CDR3 is TGTGCCAGCAGCCGCGCGGACAGGGGTTACGAAAAACTGTTTTTT.

J is TRBJ1-1 and V is TRBV27; 8 positions match TRBD1. The ends lost 5 bases at V and 1 base at J; junction bases unmatched: 9. The CDR3 is made up of 16 amino acids. Germline-derived CDR1 and CDR2 are MNHEY and SMNVEV (reference sequence). In DNA form, the CDR3 reads TGTGCCAGCAGTCCGAGGGACAGGCTTTCGAACACTGAAGCTTTCTTT. Translated: CASSPRDRLSNTEAFF.

The J gene is TRBJ1-5, the V gene TRBV5-8; D is undetermined. In germline, CDR1 is SGHTS, CDR2 YDEGEE. This CDR3 is 19 amino acids long. The germline V and J ends were trimmed by 3 bases and 2 bases, with 24 bases remaining between them. The CDR3 region has the DNA TGTGCCAGCAGCTCTTTCTCCACGATACCCCGGGGTGGCAATCAGCCCCAGCATTTT. It codes for CASSSFSTIPRGGNQPQHF.

The sample holds a few counts of this clone. The chain has TRBV28 and TRBJ2-1, with 15 bases fitting TRBD2. Per germline, CDR1 MDHEN and CDR2 SYDVKM. There are 17 residues in the CDR3. Trimming cost V 5 bases and J 8 bases; bases outside gene matches: 10. The chain's CDR3 is CASSGLAGGPNRDEQFF. CDR3 in DNA: TGTGCCAGCAGTGGACTAGCGGGAGGGCCGAATCGAGATGAGCAGTTCTTC.

The chain employs TRBV5-1 and TRBJ2-7, with TRBD1 matching 10 bases. Unmatched junction bases numbered 8, after V lost 4 bases and J lost 1 base. The CDR3 runs 16 residues. Per the germline V gene, CDR1 is SGHRS and CDR2 is YFSETQ. DNA for the CDR3: TGCGCCAGCAGCCCCCCGACAGGGGGCATATCCTACGAGCAGTACTTC. Its translation: CASSPPTGGISYEQYF.